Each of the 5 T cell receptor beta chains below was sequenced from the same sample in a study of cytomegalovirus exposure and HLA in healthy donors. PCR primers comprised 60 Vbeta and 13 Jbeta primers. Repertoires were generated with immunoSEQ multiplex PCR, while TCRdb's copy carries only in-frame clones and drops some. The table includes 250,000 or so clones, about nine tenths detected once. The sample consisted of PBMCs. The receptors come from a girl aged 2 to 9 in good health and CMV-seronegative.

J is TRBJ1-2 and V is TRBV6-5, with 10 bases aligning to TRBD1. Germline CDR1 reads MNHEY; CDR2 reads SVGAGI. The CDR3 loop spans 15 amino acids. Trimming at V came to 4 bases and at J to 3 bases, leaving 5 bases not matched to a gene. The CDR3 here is CASSSPGTGDYGYTF. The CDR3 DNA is TGTGCCAGCAGTTCCCCCGGGACAGGGGACTATGGCTACACCTTC.

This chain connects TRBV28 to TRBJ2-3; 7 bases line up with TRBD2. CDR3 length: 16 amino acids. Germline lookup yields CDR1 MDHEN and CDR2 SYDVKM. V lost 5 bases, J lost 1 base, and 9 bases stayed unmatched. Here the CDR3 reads CASSPYPGGRTDTQYF. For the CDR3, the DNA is TGTGCCAGCAGTCCATACCCGGGGGGTCGCACAGATACGCAGTATTTT.

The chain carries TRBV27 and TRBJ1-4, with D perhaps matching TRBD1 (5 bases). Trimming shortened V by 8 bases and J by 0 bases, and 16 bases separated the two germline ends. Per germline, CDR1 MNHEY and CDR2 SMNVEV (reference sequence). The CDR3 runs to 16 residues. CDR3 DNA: TGTGCCAGCCAGAGGCGGGGGACCGCAACTAATGAAAAACTGTTTTTT. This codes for CASQRRGTATNEKLFF.

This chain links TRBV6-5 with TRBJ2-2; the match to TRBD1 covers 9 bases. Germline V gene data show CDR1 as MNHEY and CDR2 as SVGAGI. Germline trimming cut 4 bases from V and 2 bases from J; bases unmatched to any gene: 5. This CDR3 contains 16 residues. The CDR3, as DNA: TGTGCCAGCAGTTGGGGACAGGGCTATAACACCGGGGAGCTGTTTTTT. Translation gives CASSWGQGYNTGELFF.

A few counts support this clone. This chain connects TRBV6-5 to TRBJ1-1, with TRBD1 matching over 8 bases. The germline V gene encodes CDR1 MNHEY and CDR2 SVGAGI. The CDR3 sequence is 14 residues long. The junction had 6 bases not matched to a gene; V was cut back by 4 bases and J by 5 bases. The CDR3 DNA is TGTGCCAGCAGTTTGGGGCAGGGGGCGACTGAAGCTTTCTTT. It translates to CASSLGQGATEAFF.